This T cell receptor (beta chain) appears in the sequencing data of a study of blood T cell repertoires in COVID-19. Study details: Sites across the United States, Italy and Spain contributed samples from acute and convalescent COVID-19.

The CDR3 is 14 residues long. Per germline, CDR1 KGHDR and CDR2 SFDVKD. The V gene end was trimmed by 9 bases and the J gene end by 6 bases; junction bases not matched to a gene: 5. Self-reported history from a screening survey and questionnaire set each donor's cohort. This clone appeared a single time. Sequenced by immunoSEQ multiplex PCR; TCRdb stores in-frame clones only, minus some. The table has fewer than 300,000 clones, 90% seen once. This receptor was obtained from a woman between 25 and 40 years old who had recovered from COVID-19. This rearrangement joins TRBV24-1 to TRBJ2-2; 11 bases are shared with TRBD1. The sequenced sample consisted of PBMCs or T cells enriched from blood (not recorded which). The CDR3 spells CATGTGGFPGELFF. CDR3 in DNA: TGTGCCACCGGGACAGGGGGTTTCCCCGGGGAGCTGTTTTTT.